This entry lists 19 T cell receptor beta chains sequenced from one sample in a study of sequential checkpoint blockade in melanoma. Some clones are missing from TCRdb's copy, which holds only in-frame ones; the method was immunoSEQ multiplex PCR. The top ten clones hold 12% of a sample with around 40,000 clones, approximately 90% of them seen once. Stated treatment: randomized to nivolumab then ipilimumab (arm A) or the reverse (arm B). The sample in question was CD8+ T cells sorted from blood (inferred from file names), obtained from a patient given nivolumab and ipilimumab in sequence. These receptors came from a human donor with melanoma.

The chain employs TRBV28 and TRBJ1-1; D is ambiguous. Trimming stripped 8 bases from V and 2 bases from J, with 18 bases between. CDR3 length: 15 residues. CDR1 MDHEN and CDR2 SYDVKM come from the germline V gene. CDR3 sequence: CASALGQSINTEAFF. CDR3 nucleotide sequence: TGTGCCAGCGCCCTGGGCCAATCGATCAACACTGAAGCTTTCTTT.

This chain joins TRBV7-9 and TRBJ2-1, with D perhaps matching TRBD2 (6 bases). Looked up from germline, CDR1 is SEHNR and CDR2 is FQNEAQ (reference sequence). V lost 11 bases, J lost 2 bases, and 13 bases lay in between. The CDR3 runs to 13 residues. CDR3 residues: CASAPGAYNEQFF. In DNA, the CDR3 is TGTGCCTCCGCGCCGGGGGCCTACAATGAGCAGTTCTTC. Full variable domain (missing parts from reference TRBV7-9 and TRBJ2-1): DTGVSQNPRHKITKRGQNVTFRCDPISEHNRLYWYRQTLGQGPEFLTYFQNEAQLEKSRLLSDRFSAERPKGSFSTLEIQRTEQGDSAMYLCASAPGAYNEQFFGPGTRLTVL.

CDR3 residues: CASSFRLVDGELFF. The CDR3 nucleotides are TGTGCCAGCAGTTTTCGACTAGTGGACGGGGAGCTGTTTTTT. The chain joins TRBV28 to TRBJ2-2, with D possibly TRBD2 on 6 matching bases. The CDR3 contains 14 residues. The germline gives CDR1 MDHEN, CDR2 SYDVKM. The V and J ends lost 3 bases and 7 bases respectively, with 12 bases between them.

The genes are TRBV6-6 and TRBJ2-7; TRBD2 is a possible D gene (6 bases). The CDR3 has 13 amino acids. In germline, CDR1 is MNHNY, CDR2 SVGAGI (reference sequence). V was pared by 4 bases and J by 2 bases, with 9 bases between. The DNA of the CDR3 is TGTGCCAGCAGTTTCGGACTAACCTACGAGCAGTACGTC. This sequence encodes CASSFGLTYEQYV.

The chain combines TRBV9 with TRBJ2-5; 13 positions agree with TRBD2. The CDR3 is made up of 18 amino acids. In germline, CDR1 is SGDLS, CDR2 YYNGEE. V lost 4 bases to trimming and J lost 1 base; unmatched junction nucleotides: 10. CDR3 sequence (DNA): TGTGCCAGCAGCCCAGGACTAGCGGGAGTAGGGGGCCAAGAGACCCAGTACTTC. This encodes CASSPGLAGVGGQETQYF.

The sample holds one count of this clone. The gene calls are TRBV5-6 and TRBJ1-2; TRBD1 aligns across 9 bases. The J segment lost 7 bases and the V segment lost 0 bases, leaving 1 base of the junction unmatched. Germline assignment: CDR1 SGHDT and CDR2 YYEEEE. The CDR3 spans 13 residues. The CDR3 reads CASSLDRGLGYTF. As DNA, the CDR3 is TGTGCCAGCAGCTTGGACAGGGGGCTTGGCTACACCTTC.

The V gene is TRBV4-1, the J gene TRBJ2-5; 8 bases align to TRBD2. This CDR3 comprises 14 residues. Looked up from germline, CDR1 is MGHRA and CDR2 is YSYEKL. V lost 5 bases, J lost 1 base, and 3 bases stayed unmatched. The CDR3 DNA reads TGCGCCAGCAGCTACACTAGCGGCCAAGAGACCCAGTACTTC. Translating it yields CASSYTSGQETQYF.

The chain uses TRBV5-4 and TRBJ1-1, with 8 bases lining up with TRBD1. Trimming took 3 bases from V and 8 from J; bases not matched to a gene: 3. CDR1 is SGHNT, CDR2 YYREEE, per germline (reference sequence). CDR3 length: 12 amino acids. CDR3 in DNA: TGTGCCAGCAGCTGGGGACAGGCCGAAGCTTTCTTT. It encodes CASSWGQAEAFF.

The chain combines TRBV18 with TRBJ1-2, with D perhaps matching TRBD1 (6 bases). The CDR3 extends over 20 amino acids. Trimming took 5 bases from V and 0 from J, leaving 28 bases between them. Germline V gene lookup returns CDR1 KGHSH and CDR2 LQKENI. CDR3 DNA: TGTGCCAGCTCAGGATTTCTGCCCGGACAGAAGCTCAAAGCTAACTATGGCTACACCTTC. Translating gives CASSGFLPGQKLKANYGYTF.

The genes are TRBV19 and TRBJ1-5, with a weak D call TRBD1 (6 bases). The V and J ends lost 7 bases and 5 bases respectively, with 18 bases between them. Germline V gene sequence: CDR1 LNHDA, CDR2 SQIVND (reference sequence). This CDR3 is 15 amino acids long. CDR3 in amino acids: CASNWGQGIDQPQHF. Written as DNA, the CDR3 is TGTGCCAGTAATTGGGGGCAGGGGATTGATCAGCCCCAGCATTTT.

The rearrangement links TRBV2 to TRBJ1-1; the D gene is possibly TRBD1 (5 bases). Germline V gives CDR1 SNHLY, CDR2 FYNNEI. The ends were cut back, 2 bases at V and 1 base at J, with 5 bases in the middle. CDR3 length equals 13 residues. The CDR3 protein is CASSERGNTEAFF. The CDR3 DNA is TGTGCCAGCAGTGAAAGGGGGAACACTGAAGCTTTCTTT.

This clone has only one observation. This sequence joins TRBV6-6 and TRBJ2-7; 10 bases match TRBD1. V trimming: 5 bases; J trimming: 4 bases; junction bases outside the gene matches: 5. The CDR3 spans 14 residues. Germline CDR1 is MNHNY and CDR2 is SVGAGI (reference sequence). CDR3 DNA: TGTGCCAGCAGTCACGGACAGGGGGGATACGAGCAGTACGTC. This translates into CASSHGQGGYEQYV.

The gene calls are TRBV28 and TRBJ2-7, with 9 bases identical to TRBD1. This CDR3 contains 15 residues. The V gene's germline CDR1 is MDHEN and CDR2 SYDVKM. J was trimmed by 3 bases and V by 5 bases; bases with no gene match: 8. CDR3 amino acids: CASSATDRGFYEQYF. CDR3 bases: TGTGCCAGCAGTGCGACTGACAGGGGGTTCTACGAGCAGTACTTC.

The chain uses TRBV6-5 and TRBJ2-2; the D is unclear. CDR1 is MNHEY and CDR2 is SVGAGI in the germline V gene. The length of the CDR3 is 12 residues. With 6 bases removed from V and 6 bases from J, the gap between germline ends came to 8 bases. The CDR3 region is CASRQRPGELFF. The DNA for the CDR3 is TGTGCCAGCAGGCAGCGACCCGGGGAGCTGTTTTTT.

V usage is TRBV30 and J usage is TRBJ1-2; 8 bases map to TRBD1. The V and J ends lost 8 bases and 8 bases, in that order; junction bases with no gene match: 13. The CDR3 spans 13 residues. CDR1 is GTSNPN and CDR2 is SVGIG in the germline V gene (reference sequence). Written as DNA, the CDR3 is TGTGCCGGGCGTGAGACCGGGGACAGGGGCTACACCTTC. This gives the protein CAGRETGDRGYTF.

The V gene is TRBV27, the J gene TRBJ2-7, with a possible D match to TRBD2 (6 bases). V was shortened by 5 bases and J by 3 bases, with 14 bases between the two germline ends. There are 14 residues in the CDR3. Germline values: CDR1 MNHEY, CDR2 SMNVEV (reference sequence). This CDR3 is CASSPTAGLYEQYF. The CDR3 DNA sequence: TGTGCCAGCAGTCCCACAGCGGGCCTCTACGAGCAGTACTTC.

V usage is TRBV28 and J usage is TRBJ1-5; D not certain. CDR1 and CDR2 (germline): MDHEN, SYDVKM. This CDR3 has 14 residues. The V end was cut by 1 base, the J end by 2 bases, with 6 bases between. CDR3 loop: CASSLLGGNQPQHF. CDR3 DNA sequence: TGTGCCAGCAGTTTATTGGGCGGCAATCAGCCCCAGCATTTT.

The rearrangement joins TRBV2 to TRBJ2-1; a weak D match, TRBD2 (6 bases). This CDR3 region has 15 residues. V gave up 8 bases and J gave up 3 bases, with 17 bases separating them. CDR1 and CDR2 from the germline V gene are SNHLY and FYNNEI. In DNA form, the CDR3 reads TGTGCCAGCGGGAGGAGGCAGGAGGTCTACAATGAGCAGTTCTTC. Translated: CASGRRQEVYNEQFF.

This clone was detected once. J is TRBJ1-6 and V is TRBV5-4; D is possibly TRBD1 (5 bases). CDR3 size: 14 residues. V was shortened by 4 bases and J by 5 bases, with 10 bases between the two germline ends. Looked up from germline, CDR1 is SGHNT and CDR2 is YYREEE (reference sequence). The CDR3 loop reads CASSPTVNNSPLHF. The CDR3 bases are TGTGCCAGCAGCCCGACAGTTAATAATTCACCCCTCCACTTT.